This record looks at one TCR beta chain sequence and its context. This clone has a handful of counts. There is no known antigen for this receptor. No base-level quality is on record; no much larger clone is a single base apart. This specimen belongs to a study of metastatic and nonmetastatic thyroid tumors (dated by TCRdb to the early 2020s). Some background on the complete study: The researchers compared repertoires between peripheral blood samples and tumor or nodule tissue samples from patients with malignant or benign thyroid disease. General conclusions and limits of the study: In both blood and tumor samples, malignant tumors were reported to have significantly higher TCR beta diversity than benign nodules.

No treatment had been received by any patient before thyroid surgery. Using T-cell receptor beta sequencing, the study looked back at clinical samples from patients collected from about 2012 to 2018. The CDR3 contains 14 residues, cysteine and phenylalanine counted. Solely the CDR3 DNA is kept, with 42 bases framed from the first base. As encoded in the germline V gene, CDR1 is SGHRS while CDR2 is YFSETQ. The germline V and J ends show losses of 3 bases and 2 bases respectively, and no gene match explains 1 base of the junction. The library was generated by PCR. TCRdb lists the instrument as Illumina HiSeq 4000. High-throughput sequencing was used to profile the TCR beta-chain CDR3 region of every patient. The study's own analysis went as follows. The researchers built a classifier to tell apart papillary thyroid cancer patients with distant metastasis, based on CDR3 differences among clinicopathological groups. The Shannon index was used to assess repertoire diversity, and the Morisita-Horn index was used to assess tumor-blood repertoire similarity. Starting from the raw public reads, TCRdb applied fastp trimming at Q25, assembled clones with MiXCR and retained in-frame beta chains. Clone size and V and J calls follow TCRdb, not the original study. The sample records 15,000 to 20,000 clones, approximately 20% of which are singletons. Together, the top ten hold 21% of the sample.

The rearranged chain carries TRBV5-1 and TRBJ2-7; 11 of the junction bases match TRBD2. The sample consisted of adjacent normal tissue. This TCR was sampled from a female donor with papillary thyroid cancer or a benign thyroid nodule (not recorded which). Some clones in this sample may be carry-over from other donors' samples. The nucleotide sequence is TGCGCCAGCAGCTCGACTAGCGGGACCTACGAGCAGTACTTC. It translates as CASSSTSGTYEQYF.